This T cell receptor beta chain comes out of a study of cytomegalovirus exposure and HLA in healthy donors. J gave up 8 bases and V 3 bases, and 5 bases lay outside the gene matches. This CDR3 spans 14 amino acids. Germline V gene data show CDR1 as KGHSH and CDR2 as LQKENI. PCR primers comprised 60 Vbeta and 13 Jbeta primers. The repertoire was sequenced with immunoSEQ multiplex PCR; TCRdb's copy has only in-frame clones and lacks some. The sample holds some 160,000 clones, around 84% seen once. This sequence was found in a woman aged 40 to 50 in good health and CMV-seronegative. The V and J genes are TRBV18 and TRBJ2-1; 9 bases match TRBD1. The material sequenced was PBMCs. CDR3 DNA sequence: TGTGCCAGCTCACCCCAGGACAGGGGCGATGAGCAGTTCTTC. Its protein is CASSPQDRGDEQFF.